This TCR beta chain derives from a study of cytomegalovirus exposure and HLA in healthy donors. Study in general: Of all 400 or so donors who were genotyped, roughly 81% belonged to the Caucasian-associated ancestry cluster.

Amplification used 60 Vbeta primers and 13 Jbeta primers. The repertoire was sequenced with immunoSEQ multiplex PCR; TCRdb's copy has only in-frame clones and lacks some. The data contain around 100,000 clones, 70% to 75% of them seen just once; the ten biggest clones take up approximately 16%. Study-wide findings and caveats: One cluster of highly shared sequence variants probably arose as a sequencing artifact. Reports indicated that the classifier achieved high specificity and sensitivity in diagnosing cytomegalovirus status.

V dropped 5 bases and J dropped 0 bases, with 14 bases sitting between them. Germline assignment: CDR1 MDHEN and CDR2 SYDVKM. The CDR3 runs to 16 residues. Comments on this clone: Its antigen is unidentified.

This chain connects TRBV28 to TRBJ1-5, with D maybe TRBD1 (5 bases). This sequence originates from a young woman in good health and CMV-seropositive. Sequencing used PBMCs. The chain's CDR3 is CASSVQVFTSNQPQHF. DNA for the CDR3: TGTGCCAGCAGTGTACAGGTGTTCACTAGCAATCAGCCCCAGCATTTT. The whole variable domain, filled in from reference TRBV28 and TRBJ1-5, reads DVKVTQSSRYLVKRTGEKVFLECVQDMDHENMFWYRQDPGLGLRLIYFSYDVKMKEKGDIPEGYSVSREKKERFSLILESASTNQTSMYLCASSVQVFTSNQPQHFGDGTRLSIL.